One sample yielded the 11 T cell receptor beta chains listed below, sequenced in a study of prognosis after radiotherapy for stage I lung cancer. TCR beta CDR3 amplification from genomic DNA was performed by two-round multiplex PCR. TRBV and TRBJ genes each had their own specific primers in first-round PCR. TCRdb analysed the multiplex PCR reads with MiXCR anew, one entry per CDR3 protein. The sample yields roughly 27,000 distinct CDR3 sequences, 40% to 55% seen once. This specimen consisted of PBMCs, obtained before or after stereotactic body radiation therapy (not recorded which). The source of these receptors is a donor over 45 with non-small cell lung cancer.

In this sample, this clonotype is medium-sized. The V and J genes are TRBV24-1 and TRBJ1-1, with 7 bases that match TRBD1. This CDR3 has 13 amino acids. V was pared by 4 bases and J by 7 bases, with 5 bases of the junction left unmatched. Germline V lookup: CDR1 KGHDR, CDR2 SFDVKD. The CDR3: CATSETGWGEAFF. The CDR3 bases are TGTGCCACCAGTGAGACAGGGTGGGGTGAAGCTTTCTTT.

The gene calls are TRBV7-9 and TRBJ1-2; D perhaps matches TRBD1 (5 bases). Germline lookup yields CDR1 SEHNR and CDR2 FQNEAQ (reference sequence). This CDR3 is 14 amino acids long. The V gene lost 3 bases and the J gene lost 8 bases, with 16 bases spanning the gap. CDR3 residues: CASSFGRGVGGYTF. The CDR3, as DNA: TGTGCCAGCAGCTTTGGCCGGGGGGTCGGCGGCTACACCTTC.

This chain uses TRBV27 with TRBJ1-6; TRBD1 aligns across 9 bases. J was trimmed by 7 bases and V by 5 bases; bases with no gene match: 9. There are 16 residues in the CDR3. Looked up from germline, CDR1 is MNHEY and CDR2 is SMNVEV (reference sequence). In DNA, the CDR3 is TGTGCCAGCAGTCGGGGGACAGGGTCCGCGAATTCACCCCTCCACTTT. Protein: CASSRGTGSANSPLHF.

This clonotype was counted ten times or more. This chain uses TRBV19 with TRBJ2-6; D is unclear. The germline CDR1 and CDR2 sequences are LNHDA and SQIVND (reference sequence). Trimming cost V 1 base and J 2 bases, with 6 bases left between them. The CDR3 length is 15 residues. Here the CDR3 DNA reads TGTGCCAGTAGTATAGTTAGGACTGGGGCCAACGTCCTGACTTTC. This encodes CASSIVRTGANVLTF.

This clonotype was counted many times. Relative to the germline gene, one junction end is altered; a read error may explain this. The rearrangement joins TRBV20-1 to TRBJ2-7; no firm D call. This CDR3 has 11 residues. Per germline, CDR1 DFQATT and CDR2 SNEGSKA (reference sequence). The CDR3: CSARVALDENF. CDR3 nucleotides: TGCAGTGCTAGGGTTGCCTTGGATGAGAACTTC.

The chain has TRBV4-1 and TRBJ2-1; 12 positions agree with TRBD2. CDR3 length equals 16 residues. The V and J ends lost 2 bases and 7 bases, in that order; junction bases with no gene match: 6. The germline CDR1 and CDR2 sequences are MGHRA and YSYEKL. CDR3 DNA: TGCGCCAGCAGCCAAAGACTAGCGGGAGATCGGAATGAGCAGTTCTTC. Its translation is CASSQRLAGDRNEQFF.

This sequence joins TRBV11-3 and TRBJ2-7; D is unclear. Germline CDR1 SGHNT, CDR2 YENEEA. This CDR3 contains 15 residues. V dropped 6 bases and J dropped 3 bases, with 18 bases sitting between them. The CDR3 DNA reads TGTGCCAGCAGAAAATCCCGGGTAGCTTACTACGAGCAGTACTTC. This sequence encodes CASRKSRVAYYEQYF.

A remark on this clonotype: At one end the junction does not follow the germline gene, possibly because of a read error. The V gene is TRBV27, the J gene TRBJ2-2, with 14 bases identical to TRBD2. The CDR3 sequence is 17 residues long. Looked up from germline, CDR1 is MNHEY and CDR2 is SMNVEV (reference sequence). CDR3 region: CASILRGLAGDTRELFF. CDR3 DNA: TGTGCCAGCATTTTACGGGGACTAGCGGGAGACACCCGGGAGCTGTTTTTT.

This clonotype was counted at least ten times. This chain connects TRBV12-3 or TRBV12-4 to TRBJ2-1, with D perhaps TRBD2 (6 bases). V was shortened by 3 bases and J by 4 bases, with 13 bases between the two germline ends. CDR3 length: 15 amino acids. The CDR3 sequence: CASSFFSGIYNEQFF. The CDR3 bases are TGTGCCAGCAGTTTTTTTAGCGGTATTTACAATGAGCAGTTCTTC.

V usage is TRBV24-1 and J usage is TRBJ2-1, with 7 bases identical to TRBD2. CDR1 and CDR2 (germline): KGHDR, SFDVKD. V lost 1 base, J lost 4 bases, and 3 bases stayed unmatched. The CDR3 consists of 15 residues. The CDR3 coding sequence is TGTGCCACCAGTGATTTCCAGGGAGGGTACAATGAGCAGTTCTTC. This translates into CATSDFQGGYNEQFF.

This clonotype was detected many times. The chain recombines TRBV18 with TRBJ2-2; D is uncertain. Germline-derived CDR1 and CDR2 are KGHSH and LQKENI. The CDR3 totals 12 residues. The V end was cut by 8 bases, the J end by 4 bases, with 8 bases between. Here the CDR3 DNA reads TGTGCCAGCAAGCCGACCACCGGGGAGCTGTTTTTT. Residues: CASKPTTGELFF. Based on the CDR3 plus reference TRBV18 and TRBJ2-2, the full variable domain is NAGVMQNPRHLVRRRGQEARLRCSPMKGHSHVYWYRQLPEEGLKFMVYLQKENIIDESGMPKERFSAEFPKEGPSILRIQQVVRGDSAAYFCASKPTTGELFFGEGSRLTVL.